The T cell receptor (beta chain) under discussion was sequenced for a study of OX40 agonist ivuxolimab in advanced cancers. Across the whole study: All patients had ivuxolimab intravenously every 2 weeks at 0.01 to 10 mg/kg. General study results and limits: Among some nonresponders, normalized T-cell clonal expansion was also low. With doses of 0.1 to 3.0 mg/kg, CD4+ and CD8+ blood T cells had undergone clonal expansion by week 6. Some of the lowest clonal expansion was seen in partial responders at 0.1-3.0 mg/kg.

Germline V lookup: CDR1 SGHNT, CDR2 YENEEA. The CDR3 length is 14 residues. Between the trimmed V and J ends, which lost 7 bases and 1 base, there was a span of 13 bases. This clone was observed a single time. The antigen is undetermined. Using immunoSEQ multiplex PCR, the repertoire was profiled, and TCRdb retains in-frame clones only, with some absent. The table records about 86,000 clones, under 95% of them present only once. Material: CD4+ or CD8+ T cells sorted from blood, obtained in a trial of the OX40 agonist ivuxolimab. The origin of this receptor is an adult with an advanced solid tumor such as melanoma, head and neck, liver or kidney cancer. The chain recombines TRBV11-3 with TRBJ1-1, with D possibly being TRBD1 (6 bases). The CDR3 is CASNPTGKNTEAFF. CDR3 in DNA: TGTGCCAGCAACCCTACAGGGAAGAACACTGAAGCTTTCTTT.